This TCR beta chain was retrieved from a study of B cell selection in AIRE deficiency. Points from the study as a whole: Of over 3,500 shared Treg TCRbeta sequences, approximately 31% were healthy-only, approximately 9% patient-only. In TCRBV usage, CDR3 length and diversity, patient Tconv and Treg cells matched healthy donors.

A few counts support this clone. Its antigen is undetermined. V was pared by 6 bases and J by 4 bases, with 12 bases between. Germline assignment: CDR1 LNHDA and CDR2 SQIVND (reference sequence). CDR3 length: 13 residues. Some clones are missing from TCRdb's copy, which holds only in-frame ones; the method was immunoSEQ multiplex PCR. The data contain 23,000 or so clones, 85% to 95% of them singletons. Sorted regulatory T cells were CD4-positive, CD25-high and CD127-low or negative. Control samples were from healthy, unrelated donors. Sequencing was done on a sample of CD4+CD25+ Tregs sorted from PBMCs. This clonotype was sampled from a human donor in good health. V and J are TRBV19 and TRBJ2-5; TRBD1 or TRBD2 may be the D gene (7 bases each). The CDR3 is CASRQGGGETQYF. In nucleotides, the CDR3 is TGTGCCAGTAGGCAGGGGGGGGGAGAGACCCAGTACTTC.